This entry lists 10 T cell receptor beta chains sequenced from one sample in a study of T cell responses to AZD1222 COVID-19 vaccine. The protocol was immunoSEQ multiplex PCR, while the TCRdb copy is restricted to in-frame clones and leaves out a portion. The sample contains under 200,000 clones, roughly 89% of which appear only once. The source was peripheral blood, collected on day 0 of AZD1222 vaccination. Receptor source: an adult in good health.

This clone was recorded once. The rearrangement links TRBV4-1 to TRBJ2-1; 9 positions agree with TRBD2. Trimming cost V 0 bases and J 7 bases; bases outside gene matches: 7. The CDR3 consists of 16 residues. The V gene's germline CDR1 is MGHRA and CDR2 YSYEKL. The DNA for the CDR3 is TGCGCCAGCAGCCAAGAGGCAGCGGGAGGCCGGAATGAGCAGTTCTTC. It translates to CASSQEAAGGRNEQFF.

In nucleotides, the CDR3 is TGCGCCAGCAGTGCGGGACACACGAGGGGGACTGAAGCTTTCTTT. Amino acids: CASSAGHTRGTEAFF. The V and J genes are TRBV10-1 and TRBJ1-1, with D perhaps matching TRBD1 (6 bases). The CDR3 is 15 residues long. CDR1 and CDR2 from the germline V gene are WNHNN and SYGVQD (reference sequence). The V end was cut by 4 bases, the J end by 5 bases, with 17 bases between.

The V gene is TRBV27, the J gene TRBJ1-2, with 7 bases identical to TRBD1. V was clipped by 2 bases and J by 8 bases; unmatched bases: 11. The CDR3 spans 15 residues. Germline loops: CDR1 MNHEY, CDR2 SMNVEV (reference sequence). The CDR3 protein is CASSLNLPGGRGYTF. The CDR3 DNA follows: TGTGCCAGCAGTTTAAATTTGCCAGGGGGAAGGGGCTACACCTTC.

The chain employs TRBV6-1 and TRBJ1-1; 7 positions match TRBD1. The CDR3 is 13 residues long. V trimming: 2 bases; J trimming: 4 bases; junction bases outside the gene matches: 1. CDR1 is MNHNS and CDR2 is SASEGT in the germline V gene. The CDR3 region is CASSERQGTEAFF. CDR3 bases: TGTGCCAGCAGTGAACGACAGGGCACTGAAGCTTTCTTT.

The CDR3 region has the DNA TGTGCCAGCAGTGTAGATTGGACGCTTAGCACAGATACGCAGTATTTT. Translated: CASSVDWTLSTDTQYF. The chain has TRBV6-1 and TRBJ2-3; D gene unclear. The CDR3 has 16 residues. V was cut by 4 bases and J by 0 bases, with 14 bases left in between. The germline CDR1 and CDR2 sequences are MNHNS and SASEGT.

This rearrangement joins TRBV5-1 to TRBJ1-2, with TRBD1 matching 8 bases. CDR1 SGHRS and CDR2 YFSETQ come from the germline V gene. The CDR3 spans 13 residues. Losses at the gene ends were 5 bases for V and 4 bases for J; bases not matched to a gene: 4. CDR3 residues: CASSSTGGYGYTF. CDR3 sequence (DNA): TGCGCCAGCAGTTCAACAGGGGGCTATGGCTACACCTTC.

The gene calls are TRBV2 and TRBJ2-1; 11 bases align to TRBD2. In germline, CDR1 is SNHLY, CDR2 FYNNEI. The CDR3 consists of 15 residues. J was trimmed by 8 bases and V by 6 bases; bases with no gene match: 9. CDR3 in amino acids: CASRESSGGLDEQFF. The CDR3 DNA is TGTGCCAGCAGGGAATCTAGCGGGGGGTTGGATGAGCAGTTCTTC. The full variable domain, its missing parts supplied by reference TRBV2 and TRBJ2-1, is EPEVTQTPSHQVTQMGQEVILRCVPISNHLYFYWYRQILGQKVEFLVSFYNNEISEKSEIFDDQFSVERPDGSNFTLKIRSTKLEDSAMYFCASRESSGGLDEQFFGPGTRLTVL.

The chain recombines TRBV7-2 with TRBJ1-6, with D maybe TRBD1 (6 bases). The V end was cut by 8 bases, the J end by 7 bases, with 12 bases between. From germline, CDR1 is SGHTA and CDR2 FQGNSA. The CDR3 covers 13 residues. Here the CDR3 reads CASQQGRNSPLHF. The CDR3 region has the DNA TGTGCCAGCCAACAGGGAAGGAATTCACCCCTCCACTTT.

The chain carries TRBV5-1 and TRBJ1-2; tentative D call: TRBD1 (6 bases). There are 15 residues in the CDR3. Germline CDR1 and CDR2: SGHRS and YFSETQ. Trimming took off 4 bases at V and 3 bases at J, with 16 bases between the two ends. The CDR3 coding sequence is TGCGCCAGCAGCCTATCCAGACAGGATGACTATGGCTACACCTTC. This translates into CASSLSRQDDYGYTF.

The V call is TRBV7-8, the J call TRBJ1-1; TRBD1 might be the D (5 bases). The CDR3 spans 14 residues. Germline-derived CDR1 and CDR2 are SGHVS and FQNEAQ. V was clipped by 5 bases and J by 4 bases, with 14 bases between them. As DNA, the CDR3 is TGTGCCAGCAGCCCTGGACAATTGGTCACTGAAGCTTTCTTT. Protein: CASSPGQLVTEAFF.